A selection of T cell receptor beta chains follows, all from one sample in a study of CD8 T cells in Susac syndrome. MiXCR was run by TCRdb on the immunoSEQ multiplex PCR reads, yielding one entry per CDR3 protein. Counted here are 210,000 or so distinct CDR3 sequences, 94% occurring once; the ten biggest clones make up over 0.15%. The sequencing sample was made of CD4+ T cells from PBMCs. These receptors were collected from a human donor with Susac syndrome. Both conserved end residues are part of each CDR3. The D gene is left open where the match is weak. Clone size is not always given. Where it is, it says once, few, many or a class for expanded clones.

d_call clone_size j_call v_call cdr3_aa cdr3_nt
NA NA TRBJ1-4 TRBV30 CAASTTNEKLFF TGTGCAGCATCGACAACTAATGAAAAACTGTTTTTT
NA NA TRBJ1-5 TRBV20-1 CSARDPRNDQPQHF TGCAGTGCTAGGGACCCCCGTAACGATCAGCCCCAGCATTTT
NA NA TRBJ1-5 TRBV30 CAWSPEGDSNQPQHF TGTGCCTGGAGTCCAGAAGGGGATAGCAATCAGCCCCAGCATTTT
NA NA TRBJ1-2 TRBV7-9 CASSVLTQENYGYTF TGTGCCAGCAGCGTACTCACACAGGAGAACTATGGCTACACCTTC
NA NA TRBJ1-6 TRBV5-1 CASSRNDRTSSPLHF TGCGCCAGCAGCCGAAACGACAGGACGAGTTCACCCCTCCACTTT
NA NA TRBJ2-7 TRBV5-5 CASSLGVEYEQYF TGTGCCAGCAGCTTGGGAGTAGAATACGAGCAGTACTTC
NA NA TRBJ2-3 TRBV6-2/TRBV6-3 CASTSSDTQYF TGTGCCAGCACCTCGTCAGATACGCAGTATTTT
NA NA TRBJ2-2 TRBV6-5 CASSFRSMSNTGELFF TGTGCCAGCAGTTTTCGGTCTATGTCGAACACCGGGGAGCTGTTTTTT
NA NA TRBJ2-3 TRBV2 CASSEEAAEDGTDTQYF TGTGCCAGCAGTGAAGAGGCGGCGGAGGACGGCACAGATACGCAGTATTTT
NA NA TRBJ2-5 TRBV12-3/TRBV12-4 CASSFPQGPQETQYF TGTGCCAGCAGTTTCCCCCAAGGGCCCCAAGAGACCCAGTACTTC
TRBD2 NA TRBJ2-7 TRBV10-3 CAITPGGSSYEQYF TGTGCCATCACGCCCGGGGGGAGCTCCTACGAGCAGTACTTC
NA NA TRBJ1-1 TRBV19 CASSIGQTRTEAFF TGTGCCAGTAGTATTGGACAAACCCGGACAGAAGCTTTCTTT
NA NA TRBJ1-2 TRBV12-3/TRBV12-4 CASSRITSYGYTF TGTGCCAGCAGTCGTATCACTTCCTATGGCTACACCTTC
TRBD1 NA TRBJ1-6 TRBV7-9 CASRAGQGDNSPLHF TGTGCCAGCAGAGCCGGACAGGGGGATAATTCACCCCTCCACTTT
NA NA TRBJ2-2 TRBV4-3 CASSQQGVNTGELFF TGCGCCAGCAGCCAACAAGGGGTTAACACCGGGGAGCTGTTTTTT
NA NA TRBJ2-7 TRBV29-1 CSVRGGDEQYF TGCAGCGTCAGGGGAGGGGACGAGCAGTACTTC
TRBD1 NA TRBJ1-5 TRBV5-1 CASSLAGTDNQPQHF TGCGCCAGCAGCTTGGCTGGGACAGACAATCAGCCCCAGCATTTT
NA NA TRBJ2-2 TRBV6-5 CASNPGSLWTGELFF TGTGCCAGCAACCCGGGGAGTCTCTGGACCGGGGAGCTGTTTTTT
NA NA TRBJ2-7 TRBV6-2/TRBV6-3 CASSSGESTYEQYF TGTGCCAGCAGTTCGGGGGAATCGACATACGAGCAGTACTTC
NA NA TRBJ1-5 TRBV5-6 CASSRDPGVHQPQHF TGTGCCAGCAGCCGGGACCCCGGGGTCCATCAGCCCCAGCATTTT
NA NA TRBJ2-2 TRBV5-4 CASSLYHTVGELFF TGTGCCAGCAGCTTATATCATACGGTCGGGGAGCTGTTTTTT
NA few TRBJ1-6 TRBV12-3/TRBV12-4 CASSLARDSPLHF TGTGCCAGCAGTTTGGCGAGGGATTCACCCCTCCACTTT
NA once TRBJ2-2 TRBV6-6 CASSYGGVGTGELFF TGTGCCAGCAGTTACGGTGGGGTAGGCACCGGGGAGCTGTTTTTT
NA NA TRBJ1-2 TRBV27 CASSPDVYYGYTF TGTGCCAGCAGTCCCGACGTGTACTATGGCTACACCTTC
NA NA TRBJ1-2 TRBV19 CASSNPAVWREDSYGYTF TGTGCCAGTAGTAACCCGGCGGTATGGAGGGAAGATAGCTATGGCTACACCTTC
NA NA TRBJ1-1 TRBV6-5 CATTKGLEAFF TGTGCCACTACCAAGGGGCTTGAAGCTTTCTTT
NA NA TRBJ1-5 TRBV7-2 CASSHGSDSNQPQHF TGTGCCAGCAGCCACGGAAGCGATAGCAATCAGCCCCAGCATTTT
NA NA TRBJ1-2 TRBV7-9 CASSFPTENYGYTF TGTGCCAGCAGCTTCCCGACGGAAAACTATGGCTACACCTTC
NA once TRBJ1-1 TRBV5-4 CASSLEGDTGTEAFF TGTGCCAGCAGCTTGGAGGGGGACACGGGGACTGAAGCTTTCTTT
TRBD1 NA TRBJ1-1 TRBV3-1 CASSADRVNTEAFF TGTGCCAGCAGCGCGGACAGGGTGAACACTGAAGCTTTCTTT
NA NA TRBJ1-1 TRBV20-1 CSARDTPAPNTEAFF TGCAGTGCTAGAGATACCCCGGCACCTAACACTGAAGCTTTCTTT
TRBD1 NA TRBJ1-2 TRBV20-1 CSARDSWGDGYTF TGCAGCGCTAGGGACAGCTGGGGAGATGGCTACACCTTC
TRBD1 NA TRBJ2-1 TRBV5-1 CASKPGTGDPNEQFF TGCGCCAGCAAACCAGGGACAGGGGACCCCAATGAGCAGTTCTTC
NA NA TRBJ1-1 TRBV19 CASSIRDTEAFF TGTGCCAGTAGTATCCGGGACACTGAAGCTTTCTTT
NA NA TRBJ2-5 TRBV3-1 CASRERSRAVGETQYF TGTGCCAGCAGGGAAAGAAGTAGGGCCGTGGGAGAGACCCAGTACTTC
TRBD2 NA TRBJ2-3 TRBV20-1 CSAPLAGGRIDTQYF TGCAGTGCTCCTCTAGCGGGGGGGCGAATAGATACGCAGTATTTT
NA once TRBJ1-1 TRBV20-1 CSARDQGSKTEAFF TGCAGTGCTAGAGATCAAGGTAGTAAGACTGAAGCTTTCTTT
NA NA TRBJ2-2 TRBV27 CATKGGTNTGELFF TGTGCCACCAAGGGGGGAACGAACACCGGGGAGCTGTTTTTT
NA NA TRBJ2-1 TRBV5-1 CASSGVYNEQFF TGCGCCAGCTCCGGTGTTTACAATGAGCAGTTCTTC
NA NA TRBJ1-2 TRBV28 CASSQGLDGYTF TGTGCCAGCAGTCAGGGGCTGGATGGCTACACCTTC
NA NA TRBJ2-5 TRBV11-3 CASSFRDTGFQETQYF TGTGCCAGCAGCTTCCGGGACACAGGATTCCAAGAGACCCAGTACTTC
NA NA TRBJ2-3 TRBV5-1 CASSFRASTDTQYF TGCGCCAGCAGCTTCAGAGCCAGCACAGATACGCAGTATTTT
TRBD1 NA TRBJ2-5 TRBV9 CASSARQGVETQYF TGTGCCAGCAGCGCCAGACAGGGAGTAGAGACCCAGTACTTC
NA NA TRBJ2-4 TRBV4-3 CASSQTGTNLLAKNIQYF TGCGCCAGCAGCCAAACCGGGACAAACCTCCTAGCCAAAAACATTCAGTACTTC
TRBD2 NA TRBJ2-1 TRBV20-1 CSAPRSGGAYNEQFF TGCAGTGCCCCCCGAAGCGGGGGAGCATACAATGAGCAGTTCTTC
TRBD2 NA TRBJ2-1 TRBV20-1 CSPTGGGDNEQFF TGCAGTCCAACGGGGGGAGGCGACAATGAGCAGTTCTTC
NA once TRBJ1-1 TRBV20-1 CSARDPMNTEAFF TGCAGTGCTAGAGATCCAATGAACACTGAAGCTTTCTTT
NA NA TRBJ2-7 TRBV18 CASSPIGAGSGYEQYF TGTGCCAGCTCACCCATCGGTGCAGGGTCGGGCTACGAGCAGTACTTC
NA NA TRBJ1-3 TRBV30 CAWSAGSSGNTIYF TGTGCCTGGAGTGCTGGCAGTAGCGGCAACACCATATATTTT
NA NA TRBJ1-1 TRBV6-2/TRBV6-3 CASEGTTNEAFF TGTGCCAGCGAAGGCACGACCAATGAAGCTTTCTTT
NA NA TRBJ1-1 TRBV28 CASSSFGAFF TGTGCCAGCAGTTCCTTCGGGGCTTTCTTT
TRBD1 NA TRBJ2-1 TRBV7-9 CASSPGTGVNEQFF TGTGCCAGCAGCCCCGGGACAGGGGTCAATGAGCAGTTCTTC
NA once TRBJ2-7 TRBV5-6 CASSGRRAYEQYF TGTGCCAGCAGCGGACGCCGGGCGTACGAGCAGTACTTC
NA NA TRBJ2-7 TRBV18 CASSPGHDEQYF TGTGCCAGCTCACCTGGACACGACGAGCAGTACTTC
TRBD2 NA TRBJ2-1 TRBV30 CAWSRLAGAGDGNEQFF TGTGCCTGGAGTCGTCTAGCGGGGGCCGGGGACGGCAATGAGCAGTTCTTC